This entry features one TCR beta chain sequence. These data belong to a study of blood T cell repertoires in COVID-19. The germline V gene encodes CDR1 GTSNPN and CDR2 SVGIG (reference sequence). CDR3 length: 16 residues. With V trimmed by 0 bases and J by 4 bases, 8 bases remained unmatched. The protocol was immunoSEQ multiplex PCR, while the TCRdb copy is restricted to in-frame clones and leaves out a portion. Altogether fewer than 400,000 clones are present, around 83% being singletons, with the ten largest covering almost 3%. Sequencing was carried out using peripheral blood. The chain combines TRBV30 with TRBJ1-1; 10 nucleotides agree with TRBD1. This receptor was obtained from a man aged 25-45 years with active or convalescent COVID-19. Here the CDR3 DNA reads TGTGCCTGGAGTGTACGGGGACAGGGGTGGATCACTGAAGCTTTCTTT. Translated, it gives CAWSVRGQGWITEAFF. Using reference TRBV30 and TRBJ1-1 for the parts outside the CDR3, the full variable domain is SQTIHQWPATLVQPVGSPLSLECTVEGTSNPNLYWYRQAAGRGLQLLFYSVGIGQISSEVPQNLSASRPQDRQFILSSKKLLLSDSGFYLCAWSVRGQGWITEAFFGQGTRLTVV.